This T cell receptor (beta chain) was observed in a study of blood T cell repertoires in COVID-19. Turning to the study itself: The study drew acute and convalescent COVID-19 samples from the United States, Italy and Spain. Nucleic acid was either cDNA or gDNA, and it came from T cells, B-cell-depleted T cells, or PBMCs.

Participant-given clinical history determined each cohort assignment. Methods used by the authors: Nucleated cell counts were estimated from reference gene primer amplification. The table came from immunoSEQ multiplex PCR; TCRdb's copy has only in-frame clones and leaves some out. Clone size and the V and J calls come from that table; the DNA yielded D and trimming. The sample holds around 450,000 clones, roughly 87% seen once. V shed 0 bases and J 5 bases; nucleotides not matched to a gene: 1. This CDR3 comprises 14 residues. Germline V lookup: CDR1 SGHTA, CDR2 FQGTGA. Sequencing was performed on PBMCs or T cells enriched from blood (not recorded which). The sequence was obtained from a woman aged 18-29 years with acute COVID-19. J is TRBJ2-1 and V is TRBV7-3; 7 positions match TRBD2. The CDR3 DNA is TGTGCCAGCAGCTTAACGGGAGGGAACAATGAGCAGTTCTTC. Translation: CASSLTGGNNEQFF. Full variable domain (rest looked up from reference TRBV7-3 and TRBJ2-1): GAGVSQTPSNKVTEKGKYVELRCDPISGHTALYWYRQSLGQGPEFLIYFQGTGAADDSGLPNDRFFAVRPEGSVSTLKIQRTERGDSAVYLCASSLTGGNNEQFFGPGTRLTVL.